These T cell receptor beta chains were read from a single sample in a study of cytomegalovirus exposure and HLA in healthy donors. Repertoires were generated with immunoSEQ multiplex PCR, while TCRdb's copy carries only in-frame clones and drops some. The sample shows 150,000 to 200,000 clones, about 75% of them seen only once. Sequencing was done on a sample of PBMCs. These receptors came from a man aged 18 to 35 in good health and CMV-seropositive. Both conserved end residues are part of each CDR3. A D gene is named only where the DNA matches it firmly. Clone size is given for some rows only: seen once, a few or many times, or a class if the clone is expanded.

CASSLVREGSYEQYF	TGTGCCAGCAGTTTAGTTCGGGAAGGATCCTACGAGCAGTACTTC	TRBJ2-7	TRBV28	.	few
CASSLGQGSNQPQHF	TGCGCCAGCAGCTTGGGCCAGGGGAGCAATCAGCCCCAGCATTTT	TRBJ1-5	TRBV5-1	.	few
CAHSIQGLNEQYF	TGTGCACATTCCATACAGGGGCTCAACGAGCAGTACTTC	TRBJ2-7	TRBV28	TRBD1	.
CASSSGLSTDTQYF	TGTGCCAGCAGCTCCGGACTTAGCACAGATACGCAGTATTTT	TRBJ2-3	TRBV7-3	.	.
CSGQRTDPSYNEQFF	TGCAGCGGACAACGGACAGATCCGTCCTACAATGAGCAGTTCTTC	TRBJ2-1	TRBV29-1	.	.
CASSPRGLAGSFADTQYF	TGTGCCAGCTCACCACGAGGACTAGCGGGATCTTTTGCAGATACGCAGTATTTT	TRBJ2-3	TRBV18	TRBD2	once
CAISERDSYTEAFF	TGTGCCATCAGTGAGCGAGACAGCTACACTGAAGCTTTCTTT	TRBJ1-1	TRBV10-3	.	.
CASSPYRGEGQPQHF	TGTGCCAGCAGCCCTTACAGGGGGGAGGGTCAGCCCCAGCATTTT	TRBJ1-5	TRBV4-2	TRBD1	.
CASSPGLAGLGFRHEQYF	TGTGCCAGCAGCCCTGGACTAGCGGGCCTCGGTTTTCGCCACGAGCAGTACTTC	TRBJ2-7	TRBV7-2	TRBD2	.
CASSGGGGYEQYF	TGTGCCAGCAGCGGGGGGGGCGGGTACGAGCAGTACTTC	TRBJ2-7	TRBV9	.	.
CATKGLAGYEQYF	TGTGCCACCAAGGGACTAGCGGGTTACGAGCAGTACTTC	TRBJ2-7	TRBV19	TRBD2	.
CASSSRGRGRVTEAFF	TGTGCCAGCAGTTCAAGGGGGCGGGGAAGGGTCACTGAAGCTTTCTTT	TRBJ1-1	TRBV6-5	TRBD1	.
CASRQGNEKLFF	TGTGCCAGCAGACAGGGGAATGAAAAACTGTTTTTT	TRBJ1-4	TRBV7-9	TRBD1	.
CASTETTSGYTF	TGTGCCAGTACTGAAACAACCTCTGGCTACACCTTC	TRBJ1-2	TRBV19	.	once
CASSLSRYEQYF	TGTGCCAGCAGCCTCTCTCGCTACGAGCAGTACTTC	TRBJ2-7	TRBV14	.	few
CASSPWGGYEQYF	TGCGCCAGCAGCCCGTGGGGCGGATACGAGCAGTACTTC	TRBJ2-7	TRBV4-1	.	.
CASSLARTGGNEQFF	TGTGCCAGCAGTTTAGCCCGGACAGGGGGCAATGAGCAGTTCTTC	TRBJ2-1	TRBV27	TRBD1	.
CASSITGTTNEKLFF	TGTGCCAGCAGCATTACAGGGACAACTAATGAAAAACTGTTTTTT	TRBJ1-4	TRBV9	.	.
CSVEVPGQGANGYTF	TGCAGCGTTGAAGTACCGGGACAGGGGGCAAATGGCTACACCTTC	TRBJ1-2	TRBV29-1	TRBD1	.
CSSSPSGGELFF	TGTTCCAGCAGCCCTTCGGGCGGGGAGCTGTTTTTT	TRBJ2-2	TRBV7-9	.	.
CASGRAHEQYF	TGTGCCAGCGGCAGGGCCCACGAGCAGTACTTC	TRBJ2-7	TRBV9	.	.
CASSTGETGELFF	TGTGCCAGCAGCACCGGGGAAACCGGGGAGCTGTTTTTT	TRBJ2-2	TRBV7-3	.	.
CASSTDTGELFF	TGTGCCAGCAGTACTGACACCGGGGAGCTGTTTTTT	TRBJ2-2	TRBV9	.	.
CASSVGQGIQFF	TGTGCCAGCAGCGTAGGGCAGGGGATCCAGTTCTTC	TRBJ2-1	TRBV9	.	.
CASSPSTTGTHQPQHF	TGTGCCAGCTCACCATCTACTACAGGGACACATCAGCCCCAGCATTTT	TRBJ1-5	TRBV18	.	.
CASSVEGFANSGEKLFF	TGTGCCAGCAGCGTAGAGGGGTTCGCCAACTCGGGTGAAAAACTGTTTTTT	TRBJ1-4	TRBV9	.	.
CASRPPQTGANVLTF	TGTGCCAGCAGGCCCCCACAAACTGGGGCCAACGTCCTGACTTTC	TRBJ2-6	TRBV28	.	.
CSVEGRGNSYNEQFF	TGCAGCGTTGAAGGGAGGGGTAACAGTTACAATGAGCAGTTCTTC	TRBJ2-1	TRBV29-1	.	.
CSVEDLRLAGGGEQFF	TGCAGCGTTGAAGATTTAAGGCTAGCGGGAGGCGGTGAGCAGTTCTTC	TRBJ2-1	TRBV29-1	TRBD2	.
CSVETRRDYTF	TGCAGCGTTGAGACCAGGCGCGACTACACCTTC	TRBJ1-2	TRBV29-1	.	few
CASRLAGVGTGELFF	TGTGCCAGTAGACTAGCGGGAGTTGGGACCGGGGAGCTGTTTTTT	TRBJ2-2	TRBV19	TRBD2	.
CASSSTGSREKLFF	TGTGCCAGCAGCTCAACAGGGAGTAGGGAAAAACTGTTTTTT	TRBJ1-4	TRBV28	.	.
CASRSVVTEAFF	TGTGCCAGCAGGTCGGTAGTCACTGAAGCTTTCTTT	TRBJ1-1	TRBV27	.	.
CATLGGLAGDEQYF	TGTGCCACCCTGGGGGGACTAGCGGGAGACGAGCAGTACTTC	TRBJ2-7	TRBV27	TRBD2	.
CASSPRLPGQPYGYTF	TGTGCCAGCAGTCCCCGTCTCCCTGGACAACCCTATGGCTACACCTTC	TRBJ1-2	TRBV27	.	few
CASRKTTSGVTHEQYF	TGCGCCAGCAGAAAAACAACTAGCGGGGTTACCCACGAGCAGTACTTC	TRBJ2-7	TRBV5-1	TRBD2	.
CASSPLGTGSSYNEQFF	TGTGCCAGCTCACCACTGGGGACAGGGAGCTCCTACAATGAGCAGTTCTTC	TRBJ2-1	TRBV18	TRBD1	.
CAISESAPGNTIYF	TGTGCCATCAGTGAGTCGGCTCCCGGAAACACCATATATTTT	TRBJ1-3	TRBV10-3	.	.
CSVQGVLSPDTQYF	TGCAGCGTCCAGGGGGTTTTGTCGCCAGATACGCAGTATTTT	TRBJ2-3	TRBV29-1	TRBD1	.
CASGRRGAGNQPQHF	TGTGCCAGCGGGAGGCGGGGGGCCGGCAATCAGCCCCAGCATTTT	TRBJ1-5	TRBV28	.	.
CASSRAPNTKETQYF	TGTGCCAGCAGCCGAGCACCCAATACGAAAGAGACCCAGTACTTC	TRBJ2-5	TRBV14	.	once
CASSQGIGVGFEAFF	TGCGCCAGCAGCCAGGGGATAGGGGTTGGGTTTGAAGCTTTCTTT	TRBJ1-1	TRBV4-1	.	.
CASSTGTSGSDEQFF	TGTGCCAGCAGTACCGGGACTAGCGGGAGCGATGAGCAGTTCTTC	TRBJ2-1	TRBV2	TRBD2	.
CASSSNRGDEQFF	TGCGCCAGCAGCTCAAACAGGGGCGATGAGCAGTTCTTC	TRBJ2-1	TRBV5-1	TRBD1	.
CASSTNRGDEAFF	TGTGCCAGCAGCACCAACCGGGGGGATGAAGCTTTCTTT	TRBJ1-1	TRBV27	.	.
CASSLRREAQYNEQFF	TGTGCCAGCAGCCTCCGGCGGGAGGCACAATACAATGAGCAGTTCTTC	TRBJ2-1	TRBV7-8	TRBD2	.
CASSAGLAGTHYEQYF	TGTGCCAGCAGTGCCGGACTAGCGGGAACCCACTACGAGCAGTACTTC	TRBJ2-7	TRBV28	TRBD2	.
CASSNRLRDEQYF	TGTGCCAGTAGTAACAGGTTAAGGGACGAGCAGTACTTC	TRBJ2-7	TRBV19	.	few
CASSPHAGGTYNEQFF	TGTGCCAGCAGCCCCCATGCGGGAGGGACCTACAATGAGCAGTTCTTC	TRBJ2-1	TRBV7-8	TRBD2	.
CASRGRNQPQHF	TGTGCCAGCAGGGGGCGGAATCAGCCCCAGCATTTT	TRBJ1-5	TRBV6-5	.	few
CASRRELAGVSGANVLTF	TGTGCCAGCAGACGAGAACTAGCGGGAGTGAGCGGGGCCAACGTCCTGACTTTC	TRBJ2-6	TRBV11-2	TRBD2	.
CATHLAGALLGYPF	TGTGCCACCCACCTGGCGGGGGCTTTACTTGGCTACCCCTTC	TRBJ1-2	TRBV6-1	.	.
CASSVTQGSGEAFF	TGTGCCAGCAGCGTCACACAGGGTTCGGGTGAAGCTTTCTTT	TRBJ1-1	TRBV9	.	.
CASSRRGRWGVEKLFF	TGTGCCAGCAGCAGAAGAGGACGTTGGGGAGTTGAAAAACTGTTTTTT	TRBJ1-4	TRBV9	.	.
CASSKLSTGELFF	TGTGCCAGTAGTAAACTATCCACCGGGGAGCTGTTTTTT	TRBJ2-2	TRBV19	.	.
CASSQTGEGEQFF	TGTGCCAGCAGCCAGACAGGGGAGGGTGAGCAGTTCTTC	TRBJ2-1	TRBV7-8	.	.
CASSLGTGAYEQYF	TGTGCCAGCAGCTTAGGGACAGGGGCATACGAGCAGTACTTC	TRBJ2-7	TRBV11-2	TRBD1	few
CAGTRGGSSEQYF	TGTGCCGGCACCCGGGGGGGGTCGAGCGAGCAGTACTTC	TRBJ2-7	TRBV28	TRBD2	.